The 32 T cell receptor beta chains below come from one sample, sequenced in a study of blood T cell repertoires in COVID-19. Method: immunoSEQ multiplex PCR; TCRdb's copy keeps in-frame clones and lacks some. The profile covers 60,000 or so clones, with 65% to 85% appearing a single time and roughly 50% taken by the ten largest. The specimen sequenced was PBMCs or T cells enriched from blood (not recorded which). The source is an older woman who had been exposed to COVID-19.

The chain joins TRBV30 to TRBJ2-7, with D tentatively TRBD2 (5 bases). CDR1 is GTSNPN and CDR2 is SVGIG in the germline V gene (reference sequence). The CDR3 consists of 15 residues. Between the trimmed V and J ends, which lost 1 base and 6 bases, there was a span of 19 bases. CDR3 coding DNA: TGTGCCTGGAGTGAATCGACGGACTTCGAGGCCGAGCAGTACTTC. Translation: CAWSESTDFEAEQYF.

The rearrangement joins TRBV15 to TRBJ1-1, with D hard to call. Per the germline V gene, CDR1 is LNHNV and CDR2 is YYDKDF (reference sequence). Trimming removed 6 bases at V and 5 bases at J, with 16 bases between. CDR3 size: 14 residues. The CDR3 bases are TGTGCCACCAGGGCCGTCGGTATCGGGACTGAAGCTTTCTTT. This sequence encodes CATRAVGIGTEAFF. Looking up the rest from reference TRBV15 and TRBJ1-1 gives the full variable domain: DAMVIQNPRYQVTQFGKPVTLSCSQTLNHNVMYWYQQKSSQAPKLLFHYYDKDFNNEADTPDNFQSRRPNTSFCFLDIRSPGLGDTAMYLCATRAVGIGTEAFFGQGTRLTVV.

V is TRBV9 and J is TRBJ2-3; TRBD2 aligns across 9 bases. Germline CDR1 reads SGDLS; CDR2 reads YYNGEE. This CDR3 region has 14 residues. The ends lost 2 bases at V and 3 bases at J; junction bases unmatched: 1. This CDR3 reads CASSVREGTDTQYF. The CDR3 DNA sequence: TGTGCCAGCAGCGTGCGGGAGGGAACAGATACGCAGTATTTT.

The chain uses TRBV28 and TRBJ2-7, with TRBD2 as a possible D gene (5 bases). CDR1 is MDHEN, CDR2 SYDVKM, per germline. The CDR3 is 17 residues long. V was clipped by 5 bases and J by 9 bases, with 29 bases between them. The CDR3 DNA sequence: TGTGCCAGCAGTCCGGTGGGGTTTTTAGCTAGCATCATTCGGCAGTACTTC. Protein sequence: CASSPVGFLASIIRQYF.

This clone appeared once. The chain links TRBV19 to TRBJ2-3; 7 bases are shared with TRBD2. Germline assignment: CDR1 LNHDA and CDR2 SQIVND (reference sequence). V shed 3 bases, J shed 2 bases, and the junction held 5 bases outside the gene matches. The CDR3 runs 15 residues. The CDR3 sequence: CASSILAAFTDTQYF. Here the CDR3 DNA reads TGTGCCAGTAGTATCCTAGCGGCGTTCACAGATACGCAGTATTTT.

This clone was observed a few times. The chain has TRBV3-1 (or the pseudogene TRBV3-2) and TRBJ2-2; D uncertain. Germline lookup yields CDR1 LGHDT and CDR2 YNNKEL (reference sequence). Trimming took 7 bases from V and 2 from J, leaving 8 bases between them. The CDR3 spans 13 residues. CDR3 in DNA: TGTGCCAGCATGATAGCTAACACCGGGGAGCTGTTTTTT. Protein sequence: CASMIANTGELFF.

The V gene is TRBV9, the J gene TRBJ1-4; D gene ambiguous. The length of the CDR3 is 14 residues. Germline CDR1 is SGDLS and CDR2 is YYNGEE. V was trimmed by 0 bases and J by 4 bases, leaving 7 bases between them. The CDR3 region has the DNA TGTGCCAGCAGCGTAGGAGGCAGTAATGAAAAACTGTTTTTT. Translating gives CASSVGGSNEKLFF. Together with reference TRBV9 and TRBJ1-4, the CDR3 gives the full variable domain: DSGVTQTPKHLITATGQRVTLRCSPRSGDLSVYWYQQSLDQGLQFLIQYYNGEERAKGNILERFSAQQFPDLHSELNLSSLELGDSALYFCASSVGGSNEKLFFGSGTQLSVL.

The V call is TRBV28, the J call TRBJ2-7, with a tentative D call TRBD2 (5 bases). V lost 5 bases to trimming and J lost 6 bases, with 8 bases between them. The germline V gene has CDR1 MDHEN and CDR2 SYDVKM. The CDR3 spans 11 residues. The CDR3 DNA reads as TGTGCCAGCAGTCTGAGGGTCGAGCAGTACTTC. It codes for CASSLRVEQYF.

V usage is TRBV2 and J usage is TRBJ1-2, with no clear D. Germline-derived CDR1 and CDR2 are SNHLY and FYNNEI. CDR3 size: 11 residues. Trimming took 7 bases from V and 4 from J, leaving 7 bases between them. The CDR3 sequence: CASKESYGYTF. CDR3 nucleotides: TGTGCCAGCAAGGAGTCCTATGGCTACACCTTC.

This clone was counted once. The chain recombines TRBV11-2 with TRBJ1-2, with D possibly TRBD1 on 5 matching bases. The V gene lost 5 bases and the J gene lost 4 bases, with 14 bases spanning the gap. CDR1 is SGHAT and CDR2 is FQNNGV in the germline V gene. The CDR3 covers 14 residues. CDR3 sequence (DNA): TGTGCCAGCAGCGGAGGGGAGGCCTTCTATGGCTACACCTTC. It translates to CASSGGEAFYGYTF.

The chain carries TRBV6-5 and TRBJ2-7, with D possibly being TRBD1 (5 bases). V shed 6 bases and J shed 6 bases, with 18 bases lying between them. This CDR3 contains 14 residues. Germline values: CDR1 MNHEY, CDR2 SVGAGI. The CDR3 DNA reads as TGTGCCAGCAGGGTACAGGTAACCCTTCCCGAGCAGTACTTC. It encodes CASRVQVTLPEQYF.

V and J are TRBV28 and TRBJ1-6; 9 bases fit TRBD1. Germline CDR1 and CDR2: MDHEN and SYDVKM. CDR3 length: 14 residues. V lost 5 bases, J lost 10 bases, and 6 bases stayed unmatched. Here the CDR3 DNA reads TGTGCCAGCAGTCGTACAGGGGGCAGGTCACCCCTCCACTTT. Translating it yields CASSRTGGRSPLHF.

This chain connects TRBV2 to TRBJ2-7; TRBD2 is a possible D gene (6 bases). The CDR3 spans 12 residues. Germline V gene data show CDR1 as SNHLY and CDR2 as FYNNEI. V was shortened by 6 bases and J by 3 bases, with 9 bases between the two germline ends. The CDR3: CASRDGGYEQYF. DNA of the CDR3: TGTGCCAGCAGGGACGGGGGCTACGAGCAGTACTTC.

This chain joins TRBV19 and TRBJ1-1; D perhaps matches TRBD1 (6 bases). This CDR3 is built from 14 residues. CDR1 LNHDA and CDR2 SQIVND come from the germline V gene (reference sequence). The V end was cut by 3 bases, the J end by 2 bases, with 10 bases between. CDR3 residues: CASSIRGPNTEAFF. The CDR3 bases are TGTGCCAGTAGTATCAGGGGACCTAACACTGAAGCTTTCTTT.

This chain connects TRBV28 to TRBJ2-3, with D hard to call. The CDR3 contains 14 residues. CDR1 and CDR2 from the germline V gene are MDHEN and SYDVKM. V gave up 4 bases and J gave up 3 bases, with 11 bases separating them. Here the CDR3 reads CASSSNLVTDTQYF. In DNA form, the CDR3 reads TGTGCCAGCAGTTCGAACTTGGTGACAGATACGCAGTATTTT.

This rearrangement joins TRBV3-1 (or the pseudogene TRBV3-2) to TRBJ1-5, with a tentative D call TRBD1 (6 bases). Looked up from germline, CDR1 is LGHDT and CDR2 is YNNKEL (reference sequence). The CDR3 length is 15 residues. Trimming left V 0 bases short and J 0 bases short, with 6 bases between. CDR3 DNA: TGTGCCAGCAGCCAAGACAGGGGTAGCAATCAGCCCCAGCATTTT. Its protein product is CASSQDRGSNQPQHF.

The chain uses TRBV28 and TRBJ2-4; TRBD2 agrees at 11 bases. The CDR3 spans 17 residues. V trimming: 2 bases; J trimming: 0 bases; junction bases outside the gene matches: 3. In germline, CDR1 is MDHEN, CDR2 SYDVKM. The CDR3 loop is CASSLLAGGIAKNIQYF. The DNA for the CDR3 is TGTGCCAGCAGTTTACTAGCGGGGGGTATAGCCAAAAACATTCAGTACTTC.

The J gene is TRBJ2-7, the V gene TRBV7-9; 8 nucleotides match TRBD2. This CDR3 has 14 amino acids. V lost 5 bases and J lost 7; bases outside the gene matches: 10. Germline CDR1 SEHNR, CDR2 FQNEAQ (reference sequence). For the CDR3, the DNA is TGTGCCAGCAGCCCTCCGGGGGGGATGGGTGAGCAGTACTTC. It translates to CASSPPGGMGEQYF.

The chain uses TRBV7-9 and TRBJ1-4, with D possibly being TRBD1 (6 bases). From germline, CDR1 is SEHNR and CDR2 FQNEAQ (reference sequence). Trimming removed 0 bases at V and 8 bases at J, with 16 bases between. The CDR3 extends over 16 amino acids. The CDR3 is CASSLALGGMDEKLFF. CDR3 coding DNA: TGTGCCAGCAGCTTAGCGCTAGGGGGAATGGACGAAAAACTGTTTTTT.

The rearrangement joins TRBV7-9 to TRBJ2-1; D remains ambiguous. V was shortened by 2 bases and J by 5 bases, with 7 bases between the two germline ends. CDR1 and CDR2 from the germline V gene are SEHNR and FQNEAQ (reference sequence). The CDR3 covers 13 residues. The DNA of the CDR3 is TGTGCCAGCAGCTTATCACAGAACAATGAGCAGTTCTTC. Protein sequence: CASSLSQNNEQFF.

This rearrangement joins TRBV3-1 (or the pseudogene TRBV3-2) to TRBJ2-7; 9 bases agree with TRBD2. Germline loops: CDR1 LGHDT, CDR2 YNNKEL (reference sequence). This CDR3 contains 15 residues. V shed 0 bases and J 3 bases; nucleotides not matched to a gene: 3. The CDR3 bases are TGTGCCAGCAGCCAAGATTCTAGCGGGGTCTACGAGCAGTACTTC. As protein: CASSQDSSGVYEQYF.

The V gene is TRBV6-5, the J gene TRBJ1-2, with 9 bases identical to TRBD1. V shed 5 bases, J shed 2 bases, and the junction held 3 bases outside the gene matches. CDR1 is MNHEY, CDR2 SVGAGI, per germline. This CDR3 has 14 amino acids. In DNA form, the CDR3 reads TGTGCCAGCAGTCCCGGGACAGGGAACTATGGCTACACCTTC. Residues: CASSPGTGNYGYTF.

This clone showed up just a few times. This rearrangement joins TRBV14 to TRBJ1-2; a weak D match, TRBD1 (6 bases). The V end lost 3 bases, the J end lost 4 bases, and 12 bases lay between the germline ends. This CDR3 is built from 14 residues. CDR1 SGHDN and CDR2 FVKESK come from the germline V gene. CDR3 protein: CASSHRGGIYGYTF. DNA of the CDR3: TGTGCCAGCAGCCATCGTGGGGGCATCTATGGCTACACCTTC. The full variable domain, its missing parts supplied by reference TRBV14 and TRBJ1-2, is EAGVTQFPSHSVIEKGQTVTLRCDPISGHDNLYWYRRVMGKEIKFLLHFVKESKQDESGMPNNRFLAERTGGTYSTLKVQPAELEDSGVYFCASSHRGGIYGYTFGSGTRLTVV.

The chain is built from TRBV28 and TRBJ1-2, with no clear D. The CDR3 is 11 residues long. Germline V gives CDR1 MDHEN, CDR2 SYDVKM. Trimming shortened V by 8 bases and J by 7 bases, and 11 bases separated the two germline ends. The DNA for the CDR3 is TGTGCCAGCGCCTATTTCGGTGGCTACACCTTC. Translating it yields CASAYFGGYTF.

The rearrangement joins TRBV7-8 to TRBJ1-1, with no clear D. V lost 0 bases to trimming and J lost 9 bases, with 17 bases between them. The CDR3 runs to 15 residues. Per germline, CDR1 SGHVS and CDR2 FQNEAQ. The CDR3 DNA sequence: TGTGCCAGCAGCTTAGCTTCAAACAACGGAGCACAAGCTTTCTTT. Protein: CASSLASNNGAQAFF.

The CDR3 DNA reads as TGCGCCAGCAGCCAAACACAGGGGGTCAACACCGGGGAGCTGTTTTTT. Its translation is CASSQTQGVNTGELFF. V and J are TRBV4-3 and TRBJ2-2; TRBD1 agrees at 8 bases. The germline V gene has CDR1 LGHNA and CDR2 YSLEER. With 2 bases clipped from V and 2 bases from J, the junction kept 4 bases outside the gene matches. The CDR3 runs to 16 residues.

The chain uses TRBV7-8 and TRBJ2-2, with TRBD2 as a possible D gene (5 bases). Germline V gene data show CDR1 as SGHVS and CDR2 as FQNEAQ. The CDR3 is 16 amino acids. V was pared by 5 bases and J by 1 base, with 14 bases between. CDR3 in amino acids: CASSDYTDRNTGELFF. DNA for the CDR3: TGTGCCAGCAGCGACTACACCGACCGGAACACCGGGGAGCTGTTTTTT.

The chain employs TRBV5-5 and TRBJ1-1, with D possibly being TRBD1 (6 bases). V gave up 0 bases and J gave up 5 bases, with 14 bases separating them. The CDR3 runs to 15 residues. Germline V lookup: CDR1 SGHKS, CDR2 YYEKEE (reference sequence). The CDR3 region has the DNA TGTGCCAGCAGCTTGGAAACAGGGATGTATACTGAAGCTTTCTTT. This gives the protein CASSLETGMYTEAFF. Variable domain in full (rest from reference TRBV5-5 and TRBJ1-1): DAGVTQSPTHLIKTRGQQVTLRCSPISGHKSVSWYQQVLGQGPQFIFQYYEKEERGRGNFPDRFSARQFPNYSSELNVNALLLGDSALYLCASSLETGMYTEAFFGQGTRLTVV.

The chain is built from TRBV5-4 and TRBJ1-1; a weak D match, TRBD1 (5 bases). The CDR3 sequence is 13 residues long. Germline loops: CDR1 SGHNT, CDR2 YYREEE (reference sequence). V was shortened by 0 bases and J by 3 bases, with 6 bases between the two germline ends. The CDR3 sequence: CASSLGQHTEAFF. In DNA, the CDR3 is TGTGCCAGCAGCTTGGGACAGCACACTGAAGCTTTCTTT.

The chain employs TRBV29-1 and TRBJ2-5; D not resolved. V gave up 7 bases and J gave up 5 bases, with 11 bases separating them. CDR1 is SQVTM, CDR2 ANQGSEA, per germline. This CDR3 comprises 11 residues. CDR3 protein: CSGRNGETQYF. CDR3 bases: TGCAGCGGCCGAAACGGGGAGACCCAGTACTTC.

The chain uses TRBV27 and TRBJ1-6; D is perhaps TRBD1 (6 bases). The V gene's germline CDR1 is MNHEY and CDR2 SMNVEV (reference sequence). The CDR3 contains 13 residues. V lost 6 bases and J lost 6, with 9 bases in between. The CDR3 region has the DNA TGTGCCAGCAGCTGGGGGCCTAATTCACCCCTCCACTTT. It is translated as CASSWGPNSPLHF.

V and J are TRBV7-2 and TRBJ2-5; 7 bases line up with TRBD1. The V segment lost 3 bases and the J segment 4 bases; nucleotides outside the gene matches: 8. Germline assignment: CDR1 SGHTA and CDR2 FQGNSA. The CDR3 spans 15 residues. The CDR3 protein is CASSFPQGYRETQYF. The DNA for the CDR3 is TGTGCCAGCAGCTTCCCACAGGGGTATAGAGAGACCCAGTACTTC.